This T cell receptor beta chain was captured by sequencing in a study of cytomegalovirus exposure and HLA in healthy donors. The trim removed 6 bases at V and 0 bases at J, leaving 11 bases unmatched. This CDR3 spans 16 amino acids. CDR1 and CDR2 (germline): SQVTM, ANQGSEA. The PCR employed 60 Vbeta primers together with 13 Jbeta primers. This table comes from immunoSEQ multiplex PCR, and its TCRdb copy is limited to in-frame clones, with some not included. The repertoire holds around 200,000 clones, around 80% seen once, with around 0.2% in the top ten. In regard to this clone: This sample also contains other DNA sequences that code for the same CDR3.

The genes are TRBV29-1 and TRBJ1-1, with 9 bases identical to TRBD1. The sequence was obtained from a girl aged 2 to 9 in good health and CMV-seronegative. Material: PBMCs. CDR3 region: CSVATGTGNMNTEAFF. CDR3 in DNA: TGCAGCGTAGCTACCGGGACAGGGAACATGAACACTGAAGCTTTCTTT.